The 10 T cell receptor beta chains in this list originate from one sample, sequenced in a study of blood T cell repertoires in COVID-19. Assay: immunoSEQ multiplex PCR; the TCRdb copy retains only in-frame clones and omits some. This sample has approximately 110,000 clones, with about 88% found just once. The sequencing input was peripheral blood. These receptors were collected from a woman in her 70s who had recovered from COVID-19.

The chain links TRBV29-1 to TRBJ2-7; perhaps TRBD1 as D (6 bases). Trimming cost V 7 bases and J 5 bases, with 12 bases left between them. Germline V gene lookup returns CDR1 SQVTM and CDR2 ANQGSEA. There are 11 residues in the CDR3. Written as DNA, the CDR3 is TGCAGCGCCATGGACAGCAACGAGCAGTACTTC. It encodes CSAMDSNEQYF.

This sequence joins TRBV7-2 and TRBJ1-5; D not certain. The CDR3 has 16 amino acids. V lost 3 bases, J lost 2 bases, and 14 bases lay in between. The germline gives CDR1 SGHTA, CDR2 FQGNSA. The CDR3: CASSLWATSGNQPQHF. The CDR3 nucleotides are TGTGCCAGCAGCTTGTGGGCCACGTCAGGCAATCAGCCCCAGCATTTT.

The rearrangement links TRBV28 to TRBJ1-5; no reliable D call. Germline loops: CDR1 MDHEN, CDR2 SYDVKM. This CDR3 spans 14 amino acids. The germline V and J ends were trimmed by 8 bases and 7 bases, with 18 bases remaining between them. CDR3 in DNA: TGTGCCAGCCTAACCCCTCAGGATTGGCAGCCCCAGCATTTT. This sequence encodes CASLTPQDWQPQHF.

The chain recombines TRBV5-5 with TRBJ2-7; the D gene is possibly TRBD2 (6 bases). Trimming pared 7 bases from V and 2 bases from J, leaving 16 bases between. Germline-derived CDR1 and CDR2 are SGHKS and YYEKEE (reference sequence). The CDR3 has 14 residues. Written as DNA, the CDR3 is TGTGCCAGCCTACGTGGAGGGCGCACCTACGAGCAGTACTTC. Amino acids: CASLRGGRTYEQYF.

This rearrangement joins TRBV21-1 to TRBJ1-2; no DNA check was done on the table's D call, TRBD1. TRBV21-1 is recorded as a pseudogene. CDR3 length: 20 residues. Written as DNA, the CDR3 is TGTGCCAGCAGCGCCCCACATAGGGACAGGGGGAGACGGACCTACTATGGCTACACCTTC. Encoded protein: CASSAPHRDRGRRTYYGYTF.

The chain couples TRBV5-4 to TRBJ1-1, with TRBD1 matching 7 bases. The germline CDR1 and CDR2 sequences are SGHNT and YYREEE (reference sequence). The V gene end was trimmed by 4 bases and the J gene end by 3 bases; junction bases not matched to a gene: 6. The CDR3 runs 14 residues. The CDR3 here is CASSRERGHTEAFF. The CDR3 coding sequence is TGTGCCAGCAGCCGCGAGAGGGGGCACACTGAAGCTTTCTTT.

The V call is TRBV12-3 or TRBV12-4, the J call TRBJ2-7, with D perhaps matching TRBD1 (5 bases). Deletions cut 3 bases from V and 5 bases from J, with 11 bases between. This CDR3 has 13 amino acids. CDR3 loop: CASSFSGSHEQYF. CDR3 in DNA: TGTGCCAGCAGTTTTTCAGGGTCCCACGAGCAGTACTTC.

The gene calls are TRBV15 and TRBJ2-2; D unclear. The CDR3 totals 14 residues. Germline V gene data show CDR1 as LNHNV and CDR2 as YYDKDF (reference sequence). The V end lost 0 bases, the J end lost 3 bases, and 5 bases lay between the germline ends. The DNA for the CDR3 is TGTGCCACCAGCAGAGAACCAGACACCGGGGAGCTGTTTTTT. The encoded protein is CATSREPDTGELFF.

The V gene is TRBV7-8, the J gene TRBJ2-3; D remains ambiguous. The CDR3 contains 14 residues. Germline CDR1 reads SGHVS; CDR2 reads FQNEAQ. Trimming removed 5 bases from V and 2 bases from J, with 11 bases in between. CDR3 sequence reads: CASSDSRVTDTQYF. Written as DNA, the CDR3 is TGTGCCAGCAGCGATTCTCGAGTCACAGATACGCAGTATTTT.

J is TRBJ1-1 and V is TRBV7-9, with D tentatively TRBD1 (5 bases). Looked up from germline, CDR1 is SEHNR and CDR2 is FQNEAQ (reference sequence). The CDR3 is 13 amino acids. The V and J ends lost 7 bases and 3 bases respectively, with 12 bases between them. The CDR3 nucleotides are TGTGCCAGCACCTGGGGGGATTACACTGAAGCTTTCTTT. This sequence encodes CASTWGDYTEAFF.